The entry below gives a single T cell receptor (beta chain) sequence along with its context. This sample is drawn from a study of blood T cell repertoires in COVID-19. Assay: immunoSEQ multiplex PCR; the TCRdb copy retains only in-frame clones and omits some. The table shows 90,000 to 150,000 clones, with about 90% occurring only once. This CDR3 is built from 17 residues. J was trimmed by 2 bases and V by 4 bases; bases with no gene match: 13. From germline, CDR1 is SGHNT and CDR2 YYREEE (reference sequence). V usage is TRBV5-4 and J usage is TRBJ2-5, with 8 bases identical to TRBD2. Sample: peripheral blood. This sequence was found in a man between 65 and 79 years old who had recovered from COVID-19. CDR3 residues: CASSPGGASGGQETQYF. The CDR3 DNA follows: TGTGCCAGCAGCCCGGGGGGGGCTAGCGGAGGACAAGAGACCCAGTACTTC. The variable domain in full, completed from reference TRBV5-4 and TRBJ2-5, reads ETGVTQSPTHLIKTRGQQVTLRCSSQSGHNTVSWYQQALGQGPQFIFQYYREEENGRGNFPPRFSGLQFPNYSSELNVNALELDDSALYLCASSPGGASGGQETQYFGPGTRLLVL.